Below, 18 T cell receptor beta chains from the same sample are listed, as sequenced in a study of blood T cell repertoires in COVID-19. Produced via immunoSEQ multiplex PCR; TCRdb's table is partial and in-frame only. The sample consists of 360,000 or so clones, about nine tenths of them appearing once. The specimen sequenced was PBMCs or T cells enriched from blood (not recorded which). The source of these receptors is a woman aged 25 to 39 who had recovered from COVID-19.

This clone was found once. The chain carries TRBV3-1 (or the pseudogene TRBV3-2) and TRBJ2-6, with D possibly matching TRBD2 (6 bases). There are 18 residues in the CDR3. In germline, CDR1 is LGHDT, CDR2 YNNKEL (reference sequence). The ends were cut back, 0 bases at V and 0 bases at J, with 12 bases in the middle. The CDR3 protein is CASSQESEGLSGANVLTF. CDR3 bases: TGTGCCAGCAGCCAAGAGTCGGAGGGTCTCTCTGGGGCCAACGTCCTGACTTTC.

The chain combines TRBV4-3 with TRBJ1-1, with D unclear. V lost 0 bases to trimming and J lost 1 base, with 9 bases between them. The CDR3 has 15 residues. The germline V gene has CDR1 LGHNA and CDR2 YSLEER. The chain's CDR3 is CASSQDVWQNTEAFF. The CDR3 DNA follows: TGCGCCAGCAGCCAAGATGTTTGGCAGAACACTGAAGCTTTCTTT.

The V and J genes are TRBV12-5 and TRBJ1-5; D is uncertain. The V end lost 5 bases, the J end lost 1 base, and 9 bases lay between the germline ends. Germline lookup yields CDR1 LGHNT and CDR2 FRNRAP. The CDR3 runs to 14 residues. The CDR3, as DNA: TGTGCTAGTGGTCCGGGAGGGAGCAATCAGCCCCAGCATTTT. The encoded protein is CASGPGGSNQPQHF.

The V call is TRBV7-2, the J call TRBJ1-2, with TRBD1 matching over 8 bases. Unmatched junction bases numbered 5, after V lost 2 bases and J lost 3 bases. The CDR3 is made up of 15 amino acids. Germline V CDR1 and CDR2: SGHTA, FQGNSA. CDR3 nucleotide sequence: TGTGCCAGCAGCTTATATACAGGGGGGGACTATGGCTACACCTTC. This translates into CASSLYTGGDYGYTF.

This chain joins TRBV15 and TRBJ1-2; TRBD1 aligns across 9 bases. CDR3 size: 14 residues. The ends lost 0 bases at V and 7 bases at J; junction bases unmatched: 3. Germline V gene data show CDR1 as LNHNV and CDR2 as YYDKDF (reference sequence). The CDR3 here is CATSREGTGFGYTF. The CDR3 region has the DNA TGTGCCACCAGCAGAGAAGGGACAGGGTTTGGCTACACCTTC.

The CDR3: CASSLAATGEQYF. The CDR3 nucleotides are TGTGCCAGCAGTTTAGCGGCCACGGGGGAGCAGTACTTC. This chain uses TRBV12-3 or TRBV12-4 with TRBJ2-7; D perhaps matches TRBD2 (5 bases). The CDR3 has 13 residues. Trimming removed 0 bases at V and 7 bases at J, with 10 bases between.

The rearrangement uses TRBV30 and TRBJ1-2, with D possibly TRBD1 on 5 matching bases. V lost 8 bases and J 3 bases, leaving 13 bases between the germline ends. The CDR3 has 12 residues. The germline CDR1 and CDR2 sequences are GTSNPN and SVGIG (reference sequence). CDR3 region: CALDQGYYGYTF. In nucleotides, the CDR3 is TGTGCCCTGGACCAGGGCTACTATGGCTACACCTTC. Combining the CDR3 with reference TRBV30 and TRBJ1-2 gives the whole variable domain SQTIHQWPATLVQPVGSPLSLECTVEGTSNPNLYWYRQAAGRGLQLLFYSVGIGQISSEVPQNLSASRPQDRQFILSSKKLLLSDSGFYLCALDQGYYGYTFGSGTRLTVV.

The chain has TRBV21-1 and TRBJ1-2; TRBD1 is the table's D call, not checked against the DNA. TRBV21-1 is termed a pseudogene. The CDR3 contains 13 residues. As DNA, the CDR3 is TGTGCCAGCAGCAAAGACGAAGGGGTCGGCTACACCTTC. It codes for CASSKDEGVGYTF.

The chain links TRBV7-2 to TRBJ2-1, with 11 bases matching TRBD2. Germline CDR1 is SGHTA and CDR2 is FQGNSA. This CDR3 spans 15 amino acids. V lost 1 base to trimming and J lost 6 bases; unmatched junction nucleotides: 2. CDR3: CASSLGLAGRNEQFF. CDR3 bases: TGTGCCAGCAGCTTAGGACTAGCGGGACGCAATGAGCAGTTCTTC.

This chain uses TRBV5-6 with TRBJ1-2, with 8 nucleotides matching TRBD1. After removal of 4 bases from V and 3 bases from J, the junction contained 11 bases not matched to a gene. The CDR3 is made up of 16 amino acids. The germline V gene has CDR1 SGHDT and CDR2 YYEEEE. The chain's CDR3 is CASSPGTGGLDYGYTF. Here the CDR3 DNA reads TGTGCCAGCAGCCCCGGTACAGGGGGTCTGGACTATGGCTACACCTTC. The full variable domain, with the rest looked up from reference TRBV5-6 and TRBJ1-2, is DAGVTQSPTHLIKTRGQQVTLRCSPKSGHDTVSWYQQALGQGPQFIFQYYEEEERQRGNFPDRFSGHQFPNYSSELNVNALLLGDSALYLCASSPGTGGLDYGYTFGSGTRLTVV.

V is TRBV30 and J is TRBJ2-1; D is perhaps TRBD1 (5 bases). The CDR3 contains 16 residues. Trimming pared 0 bases from V and 6 bases from J, leaving 18 bases between. The germline CDR1 and CDR2 sequences are GTSNPN and SVGIG (reference sequence). The CDR3 DNA is TGTGCCTGGAGTGTGAAGGCAGGGCAGCCCGGCAATGAGCAGTTCTTC. Protein: CAWSVKAGQPGNEQFF. The full variable domain, with the rest looked up from reference TRBV30 and TRBJ2-1, is SQTIHQWPATLVQPVGSPLSLECTVEGTSNPNLYWYRQAAGRGLQLLFYSVGIGQISSEVPQNLSASRPQDRQFILSSKKLLLSDSGFYLCAWSVKAGQPGNEQFFGPGTRLTVL.

The rearrangement joins TRBV5-4 to TRBJ2-7; 9 nucleotides match TRBD1. With 4 bases clipped from V and 5 bases from J, the junction kept 10 bases outside the gene matches. The CDR3 extends over 15 amino acids. Germline lookup yields CDR1 SGHNT and CDR2 YYREEE (reference sequence). The CDR3 DNA is TGTGCCAGCAGCGGGACCGGGACAGGGATAGACGAGCAGTACTTC. Protein product: CASSGTGTGIDEQYF.

In its sample, this clone was seen once. The chain links TRBV29-1 to TRBJ1-5, with no clear D. CDR1 SQVTM and CDR2 ANQGSEA come from the germline V gene. The CDR3 is 13 residues long. Trimming took off 4 bases at V and 5 bases at J, with 12 bases between the two ends. CDR3 residues: CSVVVDSDQPQHF. Written as DNA, the CDR3 is TGCAGCGTTGTTGTGGACTCGGATCAGCCCCAGCATTTT.

The rearrangement links TRBV7-2 to TRBJ1-2; no reliable D call. Germline-derived CDR1 and CDR2 are SGHTA and FQGNSA. The CDR3 runs 14 residues. V was shortened by 1 base and J by 2 bases, with 8 bases between the two germline ends. In DNA form, the CDR3 reads TGTGCCAGCAGCTTAGGGCGGATCAACTATGGCTACACCTTC. Its protein is CASSLGRINYGYTF. Full variable domain (remainder filled in from reference TRBV7-2 and TRBJ1-2): GAGVSQSPSNKVTEKGKDVELRCDPISGHTALYWYRQSLGQGLEFLIYFQGNSAPDKSGLPSDRFSAERTGGSVSTLTIQRTQQEDSAVYLCASSLGRINYGYTFGSGTRLTVV.

This clone was picked up a small number of times. The same CDR3 can be traced to other DNA sequences in this sample. V is TRBV24-1 and J is TRBJ2-1; TRBD2 agrees at 11 bases. The V gene's germline CDR1 is KGHDR and CDR2 SFDVKD. The CDR3 length is 16 residues. Germline trimming cut 4 bases from V and 4 bases from J; bases unmatched to any gene: 5. CDR3 nucleotides: TGTGCCACCAGTGACCCAGGACTAGCGGGTTACAATGAGCAGTTCTTC. The encoded protein is CATSDPGLAGYNEQFF.

V gene TRBV29-1 combines with J gene TRBJ1-1; TRBD1 might be the D (5 bases). The CDR3 extends over 13 amino acids. V lost 8 bases to trimming and J lost 1 base, with 14 bases between them. Per germline, CDR1 SQVTM and CDR2 ANQGSEA. In DNA, the CDR3 is TGCAGCAGCCGGACAACAGGGAACACTGAAGCTTTCTTT. It specifies CSSRTTGNTEAFF. Using reference TRBV29-1 and TRBJ1-1 for the parts outside the CDR3, the full variable domain is SAVISQKPSRDICQRGTSLTIQCQVDSQVTMMFWYRQQPGQSLTLIATANQGSEATYESGFVIDKFPISRPNLTFSTLTVSNMSPEDSSIYLCSSRTTGNTEAFFGQGTRLTVV.

The gene calls are TRBV19 and TRBJ1-2; D is uncertain. The germline V and J ends were trimmed by 8 bases and 3 bases, with 19 bases remaining between them. Germline V CDR1 and CDR2: LNHDA, SQIVND (reference sequence). This CDR3 is 15 amino acids long. Here the CDR3 DNA reads TGTGCCAGTCCCCGTCAGAAAACCCCTTACTATGGCTACACCTTC. Amino acids: CASPRQKTPYYGYTF.

This chain connects TRBV9 to TRBJ2-3; 10 positions agree with TRBD1. This CDR3 has 14 amino acids. V shed 3 bases and J 6 bases; nucleotides not matched to a gene: 4. Per the germline V gene, CDR1 is SGDLS and CDR2 is YYNGEE. The CDR3 bases are TGTGCCAGCAGCGACGGGACAGGGGAGGATACGCAGTATTTT. Residues: CASSDGTGEDTQYF.